These T cell receptor beta chains were read from a single sample in a study of CD8 T cells in ankylosing spondylitis. MiXCR, run by TCRdb on the 5' RACE reads, gives a single entry per CDR3 protein. The repertoire holds some 54,000 distinct CDR3 sequences, 6.5% to 8% seen once, with about 8.5% in the top ten. What was sequenced was blood, either unsorted or a sorted T cell fraction (not recorded which). The receptors here all came from a female donor with ankylosing spondylitis or in good health (not recorded which). Both conserved end residues are part of each CDR3. A D gene is named only where the DNA matches it firmly. The size field is filled for only some rows; it gives once, few, many or a size class.

>TRBD1|many|TRBV20-1|TRBJ1-5
TGCAGTGCTACAGGGGCATCAGGGGGCCCTTTTAGCAATCAGCCCCAGCATTTT
CSATGASGGPFSNQPQHF
>NA|many|TRBV19|TRBJ1-2
TGTGCCAGTAGTATTAAGGGCTGTTTGAACTATGGCTACACCTTC
CASSIKGCLNYGYTF
>NA|few|TRBV4-1|TRBJ1-2
TGCGCCAGCAGCCCACTCCCAAATCGCTATGGCTACACCTTC
CASSPLPNRYGYTF
>NA|NA|TRBV5-1|TRBJ2-2
TGCGCCAGCAGCTTCACCCTCAGCGGCACCGGGGAGCTGTTTTTT
CASSFTLSGTGELFF
>NA|many|TRBV5-6|TRBJ2-5
TGTGCCAGCAGCTTGGGGGGGGTTGAGACCCAGTACTTC
CASSLGGVETQYF
>NA|many|TRBV20-1|TRBJ1-5
TGCAGTGCTAGACGGGCACCCTATAGCAATCAGCCCCAGCATTTT
CSARRAPYSNQPQHF
>NA|many|TRBV20-1|TRBJ2-1
TGCAGTGCTAGAATGACCGGAGAGGAGCAGTTCTTC
CSARMTGEEQFF
>NA|many|TRBV21-1|TRBJ2-3
TGTGCCAGCAGCAAAAACAGGTCTTTCACAGATACGCAGTATTTT
CASSKNRSFTDTQYF
>TRBD1|many|TRBV10-3|TRBJ1-3
TGTGCCAGCAGACAGGGAGACGGAAACACCATATATTTT
CASRQGDGNTIYF
>NA|many|TRBV19|TRBJ1-5
TGTGCCACAGGACCGGGCCTCAATCAGCCCCAGCATTTT
CATGPGLNQPQHF
>NA|many|TRBV20-1|TRBJ1-6
TGCAGTGCTAGAGTGGGAAGGTCCTATAATTCACCCCTCCACTTT
CSARVGRSYNSPLHF
>NA|many|TRBV29-1|TRBJ1-1
TGCAGCGTTGTAAGGGGGGTCGACGCTTTCTTT
CSVVRGVDAFF
>NA|many|TRBV13|TRBJ1-4
TGTGCCAGCAGCTTGGGTGCTTCTAATGAAAAACTGTTTTTT
CASSLGASNEKLFF
>TRBD1|NA|TRBV29-1|TRBJ2-5
TGCAGCGTTGGTGACAGGGGGCCAGAGACCCAGTACTTC
CSVGDRGPETQYF
>NA|many|TRBV5-1|TRBJ2-1
TGCGCCAGCAGCTTGGATCCTAGCCAGTGGATCAATGAGCAGTTCTTC
CASSLDPSQWINEQFF